Included here is one T cell receptor (beta chain) sequence, with context. The antigen remains unidentified. The entry originates in a study of shared clonotypes between healthy human individuals. This table comes from immunoSEQ multiplex PCR, and its TCRdb copy is limited to in-frame clones, with some not included. This repertoire shows about 1,900,000 clones, about 95% found once; its top ten account for around 1%. Cells designated naive CD8 were CD45RO-negative and were positively selected for CCR7, with terminally differentiated effector memory CD45RA+ cells excluded. General study findings and limits: As a rule, naive subsets had a larger estimated richness than memory subsets. The study's rarefaction showed incomplete sorted-subset sequencing despite large depth.

CDR3 length: 14 residues. With 2 bases removed from V and 5 bases from J, the gap between germline ends came to 12 bases. The germline CDR1 and CDR2 sequences are MNHEY and SVGAGI. Specimen: naive CD8+ T cells sorted from blood. This chain links TRBV6-5 with TRBJ2-5; D might be TRBD2 (6 bases). The receptor was derived from a man between 18 and 29 years old in good health. Here the CDR3 DNA reads TGTGCCAGCAGTTACGGTATCGGAGGGGAGACCCAGTACTTC. Protein product: CASSYGIGGETQYF.